One sample yielded the 16 T cell receptor beta chains listed below, sequenced in a study of T cells in Graves' hyperthyroidism and ophthalmopathy. RNA transcripts gave rise to amplified TCR beta CDR3 regions. Carried out on the TCR CDR3, a first-round RT-PCR used the HTBI primer set. Each CDR3 protein is one row after TCRdb ran MiXCR on the multiplex PCR reads. The sample lists approximately 480,000 distinct CDR3 sequences, around 20% occurring once. The source material was blood. These receptors all stem from a man aged 18 to 29 with Graves' hyperthyroidism.

The sample holds a few counts of this clonotype. V is TRBV15 and J is TRBJ2-7; D unresolved. Trimming removed 3 bases at V and 0 bases at J, with 9 bases between. The CDR3 totals 14 residues. Germline loops: CDR1 LNHNV, CDR2 YYDKDF (reference sequence). The CDR3: CATSRDPSSYEQYF. The CDR3 DNA reads as TGTGCCACCAGCAGGGACCCCAGCTCCTACGAGCAGTACTTC.

This clonotype was detected ten times or more. The chain couples TRBV4-1 to TRBJ2-5; 11 nucleotides line up with TRBD2. The V segment lost 0 bases and the J segment 5 bases; nucleotides outside the gene matches: 8. Germline lookup yields CDR1 MGHRA and CDR2 YSYEKL. There are 17 residues in the CDR3. The CDR3: CASSQDSARTSGETQYF. The CDR3, as DNA: TGCGCCAGCAGCCAAGATTCTGCCCGGACTAGCGGGGAGACCCAGTACTTC.

This clonotype showed up many times. The chain uses TRBV11-2 and TRBJ2-7; D unclear. The V gene's germline CDR1 is SGHAT and CDR2 FQNNGV. The length of the CDR3 is 11 residues. Trimming removed 2 bases from V and 7 bases from J, with 6 bases in between. CDR3 nucleotide sequence: TGTGCCAGCAGCTTAATGAGTGAGCAGTACTTC. It encodes CASSLMSEQYF. The full variable domain, its missing parts supplied by reference TRBV11-2 and TRBJ2-7, is EAGVAQSPRYKIIEKRQSVAFWCNPISGHATLYWYQQILGQGPKLLIQFQNNGVVDDSQLPKDRFSAERLKGVDSTLKIQPAKLEDSAVYLCASSLMSEQYFGPGTRLTVT.

This clonotype appeared a few times. With a much larger clone just one base away, this may be a read error. The chain uses TRBV30 and TRBJ1-2; no firm D call. Germline V gene sequence: CDR1 GTSNPN, CDR2 SVGIG (reference sequence). Trimming pared 5 bases from V and 4 bases from J, leaving 14 bases between. CDR3 length: 13 amino acids. This CDR3 is CAWDSLLVYGYTF. The CDR3 DNA reads TGTGCCTGGGATTCTTTACTTGTCTATGGCTACACCTTC.

The J gene is TRBJ2-2, the V gene TRBV12-3 or TRBV12-4; weak D call: TRBD2 (7 bases). Trimming shortened V by 3 bases and J by 3 bases, and 14 bases separated the two germline ends. The CDR3 totals 16 residues. CDR3 region: CASSFYGGPDTGELFF. In DNA form, the CDR3 reads TGTGCCAGCAGTTTCTACGGGGGGCCCGACACCGGGGAGCTGTTTTTT.

The rearrangement joins TRBV6-2 or TRBV6-3 to TRBJ1-5, with TRBD1 as a possible D gene (6 bases). V lost 5 bases, J lost 0 bases, and 11 bases lay in between. Germline V gene data show CDR1 as MNHEY and CDR2 as SVGEGT. The CDR3 is 15 residues long. The CDR3 region is CASSDGQNSNQPQHF. The CDR3 nucleotides read TGTGCCAGCAGTGACGGACAGAATAGCAATCAGCCCCAGCATTTT.

This rearrangement joins TRBV2 to TRBJ2-5, with D perhaps given as TRBD1 or TRBD2 (7 bases each). V lost 6 bases, J lost 5 bases, and 16 bases lay in between. The CDR3 has 14 residues. CDR1 SNHLY and CDR2 FYNNEI come from the germline V gene. CDR3 in amino acids: CASRWPGGGETQYF. The CDR3 nucleotides are TGTGCCAGCAGATGGCCAGGGGGGGGTGAGACCCAGTACTTC.

This clonotype was recorded at least ten times. J is TRBJ2-5 and V is TRBV6-2 or TRBV6-3; possibly TRBD1 or TRBD2 for D (5 bases each). CDR1 and CDR2 (germline): MNHEY, SVGEGT. Trimming stripped 0 bases from V and 10 bases from J, with 15 bases between. The CDR3 is 14 amino acids. The chain's CDR3 is CASSYSGTPRSQYF. The CDR3 DNA reads as TGTGCCAGCAGTTACTCGGGGACCCCCAGGAGCCAGTACTTC.

This clonotype was counted many times. The rearrangement joins TRBV28 to TRBJ1-2; 7 bases line up with TRBD1. The CDR3 spans 12 residues. Germline V lookup: CDR1 MDHEN, CDR2 SYDVKM. Unmatched junction bases numbered 7, after V lost 11 bases and J lost 4 bases. CDR3 protein: CAGFQGGYGYTF. The CDR3 DNA follows: TGTGCCGGGTTTCAGGGGGGCTATGGCTACACCTTC.

The table lists this clonotype with many counts. V usage is TRBV7-2 and J usage is TRBJ1-1; perhaps TRBD1 as D (6 bases). The CDR3 is 16 amino acids. Germline V CDR1 and CDR2: SGHTA, FQGNSA. V gave up 4 bases and J gave up 0 bases, with 15 bases separating them. In DNA, the CDR3 is TGTGCCAGCAGCTCAATCAGAGGGGGGATGAACACTGAAGCTTTCTTT. This sequence encodes CASSSIRGGMNTEAFF.

The sample holds many counts of this clonotype. The chain is built from TRBV12-3 or TRBV12-4 and TRBJ1-5; no clear D gene. V lost 6 bases, J lost 2 bases, and 11 bases lay in between. CDR3 length: 14 residues. Here the CDR3 DNA reads TGTGCCAGCAGCCCAGACGGTGGCAATCAGCCCCAGCATTTT. It yields the protein CASSPDGGNQPQHF.

This clonotype appeared many times. The chain has TRBV14 and TRBJ1-1; tentative D call: TRBD1 (5 bases). CDR3 length equals 12 residues. Trimming shortened V by 4 bases and J by 11 bases, and 14 bases separated the two germline ends. Germline V gene sequence: CDR1 SGHDN, CDR2 FVKESK. In DNA form, the CDR3 reads TGTGCCAGCAGCCCGGGGCAGGCGTCGGCTTTCTTT. Translation: CASSPGQASAFF.

This clonotype was recorded at least ten times. The rearrangement joins TRBV28 to TRBJ2-4; TRBD1 aligns across 7 bases. The trim removed 5 bases at V and 3 bases at J, leaving 7 bases unmatched. The CDR3 length is 15 residues. Per the germline V gene, CDR1 is MDHEN and CDR2 is SYDVKM. The CDR3: CASSINRDSKNIQYF. As DNA, the CDR3 is TGTGCCAGCAGTATAAACCGGGACAGCAAAAACATTCAGTACTTC.

In this sample, this clonotype turned up many times. This chain uses TRBV12-3 or TRBV12-4 with TRBJ2-7, with D possibly being TRBD1 (6 bases). CDR3 length: 12 amino acids. Trimming took off 8 bases at V and 0 bases at J, with 8 bases between the two ends. The chain's CDR3 is CASQGSSYEQYF. In DNA form, the CDR3 reads TGTGCCAGCCAGGGGAGCTCCTACGAGCAGTACTTC.

There are many counts of this clonotype. V gene TRBV20-1 combines with J gene TRBJ2-5; tentative D call: TRBD1 (6 bases). The germline V gene has CDR1 DFQATT and CDR2 SNEGSKA (reference sequence). The CDR3 spans 11 residues. V lost 6 bases and J lost 2, with 7 bases in between. CDR3 residues: CSAGAQETQYF. CDR3 coding DNA: TGCAGTGCGGGGGCTCAAGAGACCCAGTACTTC.

This clonotype was observed a handful of times. The chain employs TRBV12-3 or TRBV12-4 and TRBJ1-2; TRBD1 might be the D (6 bases). The V end lost 6 bases, the J end lost 3 bases, and 14 bases lay between the germline ends. CDR3 length: 14 residues. CDR3 in amino acids: CASSPAGVYYGYTF. CDR3 in DNA: TGTGCCAGCAGCCCCGCAGGGGTTTACTATGGCTACACCTTC.